This T cell receptor beta chain was identified during a study of blood T cell repertoires in COVID-19. At the level of the study: PBMCs, B-cell-depleted T cells, or T cells provided the cDNA or gDNA that made up the material.

This CDR3 region has 15 residues. The J segment lost 6 bases and the V segment lost 3 bases, leaving 6 bases of the junction unmatched. Germline CDR1 and CDR2: WNHNN and SYGVQD (reference sequence). Study processing details: Reference gene primer amplification in the assay estimated nucleated cell counts. Some clones are missing from TCRdb's copy, which holds only in-frame ones; the method was immunoSEQ multiplex PCR. That table furnishes V, J and clone size, whereas the DNA furnished D and trimming. This sample has under 350,000 clones, with 75% to 90% found just once. This clonotype originated in a man between 45 and 60 years old with acute or convalescent COVID-19. The gene calls are TRBV10-1 and TRBJ2-2; 8 bases are shared with TRBD1. Sequenced input: peripheral blood. CDR3 region: CASSERQGWSGELFF. CDR3 nucleotides: TGCGCCAGCAGTGAACGACAGGGGTGGTCCGGGGAGCTGTTTTTT.